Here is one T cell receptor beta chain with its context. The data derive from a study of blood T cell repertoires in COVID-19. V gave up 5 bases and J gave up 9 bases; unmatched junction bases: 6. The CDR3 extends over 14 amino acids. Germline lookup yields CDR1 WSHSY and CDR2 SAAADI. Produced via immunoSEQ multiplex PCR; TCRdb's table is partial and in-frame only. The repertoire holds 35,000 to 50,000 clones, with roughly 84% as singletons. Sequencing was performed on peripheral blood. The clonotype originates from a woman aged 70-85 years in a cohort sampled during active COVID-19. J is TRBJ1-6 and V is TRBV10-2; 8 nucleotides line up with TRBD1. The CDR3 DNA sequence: TGCGCCAGCAGTATCGGACAGGGCGGTTCACCCCTCCACTTT. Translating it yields CASSIGQGGSPLHF.